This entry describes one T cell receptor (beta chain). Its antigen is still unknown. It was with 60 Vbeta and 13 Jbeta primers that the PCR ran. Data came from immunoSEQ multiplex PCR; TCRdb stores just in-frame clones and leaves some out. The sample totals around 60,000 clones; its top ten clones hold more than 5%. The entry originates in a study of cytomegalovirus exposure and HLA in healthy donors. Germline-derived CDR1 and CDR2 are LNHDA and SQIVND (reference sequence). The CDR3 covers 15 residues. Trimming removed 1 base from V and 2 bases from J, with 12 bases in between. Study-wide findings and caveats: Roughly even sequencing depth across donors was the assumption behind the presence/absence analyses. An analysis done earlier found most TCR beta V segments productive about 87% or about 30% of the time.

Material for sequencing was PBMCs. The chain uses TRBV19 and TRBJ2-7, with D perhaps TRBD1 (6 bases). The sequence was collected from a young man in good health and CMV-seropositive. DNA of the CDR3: TGTGCCAGTAGTATAGCCGACGGACAGCCCTACGAGCAGTACTTC. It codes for CASSIADGQPYEQYF.